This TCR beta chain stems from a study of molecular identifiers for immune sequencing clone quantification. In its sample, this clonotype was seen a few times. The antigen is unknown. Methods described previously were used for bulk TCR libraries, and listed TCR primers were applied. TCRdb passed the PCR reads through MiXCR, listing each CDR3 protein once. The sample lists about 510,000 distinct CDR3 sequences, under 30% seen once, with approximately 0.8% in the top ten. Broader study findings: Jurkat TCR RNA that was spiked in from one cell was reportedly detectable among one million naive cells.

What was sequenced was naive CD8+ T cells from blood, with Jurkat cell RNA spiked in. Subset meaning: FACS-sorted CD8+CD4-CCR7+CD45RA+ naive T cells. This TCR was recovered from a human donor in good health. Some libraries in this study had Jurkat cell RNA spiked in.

Here the CDR3 reads CASSTLAGEETQYF. In DNA, the CDR3 is TGCGCCAGCAGCACGCTAGCGGGGGAGGAGACCCAGTACTTC. The chain has TRBV4-1 and TRBJ2-5; TRBD2 matches 10 bases. CDR3 length: 14 amino acids. The germline V gene has CDR1 MGHRA and CDR2 YSYEKL. Trimming cost V 5 bases and J 5 bases; bases outside gene matches: 5.